Following are 24 T cell receptor beta chains from one sample sequenced in a study of T cell responses to AZD1222 COVID-19 vaccine. The method was immunoSEQ multiplex PCR; TCRdb's version includes in-frame clones alone and lacks a portion of them. The table has roughly 180,000 clones, about nine tenths seen once. The source was peripheral blood, collected on day 0 of AZD1222 vaccination. These receptors all stem from an adult in good health.

This clone was counted only a few times. This rearrangement joins TRBV18 to TRBJ1-2, with D perhaps matching TRBD1 (6 bases). V gave up 2 bases and J gave up 2 bases, with 12 bases separating them. The germline V gene has CDR1 KGHSH and CDR2 LQKENI. This CDR3 has 15 residues. The CDR3 region is CASSPLQGENYGYTF. CDR3 DNA: TGTGCCAGCTCACCATTACAGGGTGAGAACTATGGCTACACCTTC.

The chain has TRBV5-4 and TRBJ2-7, with a tentative D call TRBD2 (6 bases). The CDR3 has 13 residues. V lost 4 bases to trimming and J lost 3 bases, with 11 bases between them. Germline lookup yields CDR1 SGHNT and CDR2 YYREEE (reference sequence). In DNA, the CDR3 is TGTGCCAGCAGCGAAGGGACTTACTACGAGCAGTACTTC. It is translated as CASSEGTYYEQYF. Supplemented by reference TRBV5-4 and TRBJ2-7, the full variable domain reads ETGVTQSPTHLIKTRGQQVTLRCSSQSGHNTVSWYQQALGQGPQFIFQYYREEENGRGNFPPRFSGLQFPNYSSELNVNALELDDSALYLCASSEGTYYEQYFGPGTRLTVT.

This chain joins TRBV27 and TRBJ1-4; D gene unclear. The CDR3 runs to 15 residues. Germline lookup yields CDR1 MNHEY and CDR2 SMNVEV (reference sequence). V lost 4 bases to trimming and J lost 4 bases, with 13 bases between them. The DNA for the CDR3 is TGTGCCAGCAGTTCCCGCCAGGACTTTAATGAAAAACTGTTTTTT. It codes for CASSSRQDFNEKLFF.

This clone was seen only a few times. The gene calls are TRBV6-4 and TRBJ2-1, with 12 nucleotides matching TRBD2. The germline V gene encodes CDR1 MRHNA and CDR2 SNTAGT. This CDR3 comprises 15 residues. Trimming took 5 bases from V and 7 from J; bases not matched to a gene: 6. This CDR3 is CASSRTSGTLNEQFF. The DNA of the CDR3 is TGTGCCAGCAGTAGGACTAGCGGGACTCTAAATGAGCAGTTCTTC.

The chain uses TRBV27 and TRBJ2-5, with TRBD2 identical over 11 bases. Trimming took 6 bases from V and 5 from J; bases not matched to a gene: 8. Germline V gives CDR1 MNHEY, CDR2 SMNVEV (reference sequence). The CDR3 covers 15 residues. The CDR3 nucleotides are TGTGCCAGCAGCTCTTTAGCGGGAGGGCCCGAGACCCAGTACTTC. Protein sequence: CASSSLAGGPETQYF.

This rearrangement joins TRBV7-9 to TRBJ2-3; 11 nucleotides line up with TRBD2. With 1 base clipped from V and 4 bases from J, the junction kept 7 bases outside the gene matches. The CDR3 totals 17 residues. Germline CDR1 SEHNR, CDR2 FQNEAQ (reference sequence). CDR3 protein: CASSLELAGVLADTQYF. The CDR3 bases are TGTGCCAGCAGCTTAGAACTAGCGGGAGTGTTGGCAGATACGCAGTATTTT.

This chain links TRBV28 with TRBJ1-4, with a possible D match to TRBD1 (5 bases). CDR1 is MDHEN, CDR2 SYDVKM, per germline. V shed 6 bases and J shed 7 bases, with 12 bases lying between them. There are 13 residues in the CDR3. Written as DNA, the CDR3 is TGTGCCAGCAGGGGGGGAATTTTTGAAAAACTGTTTTTT. This translates into CASRGGIFEKLFF.

There are a few counts of this clone. This sequence joins TRBV2 and TRBJ2-1; the D is unclear. Trimming removed 5 bases at V and 3 bases at J, with 2 bases between. The CDR3 is made up of 11 amino acids. Germline values: CDR1 SNHLY, CDR2 FYNNEI. CDR3 amino acids: CASSYYNEQFF. The CDR3 DNA follows: TGTGCCAGCAGTTACTACAATGAGCAGTTCTTC.

This clone was counted ten times or more. The V and J genes are TRBV29-1 and TRBJ1-1; 8 bases are a match to TRBD1. V gave up 7 bases and J gave up 4 bases; unmatched junction bases: 8. Per germline, CDR1 SQVTM and CDR2 ANQGSEA. The CDR3 runs to 13 residues. DNA of the CDR3: TGCAGCGGGAGAGGGACAGGCGGCACTGAAGCTTTCTTT. As protein: CSGRGTGGTEAFF.

In its sample, this clone was seen once. The sample carries other DNA sequences with the same CDR3. The chain carries TRBV2 and TRBJ1-5; D possibly corresponds to TRBD1 (5 bases). Trimming took off 3 bases at V and 3 bases at J, with 12 bases between the two ends. Germline CDR1 and CDR2: SNHLY and FYNNEI. The CDR3 has 15 amino acids. The CDR3 loop reads CASSDYGASNQPQHF. CDR3 nucleotides: TGTGCCAGCAGTGACTATGGGGCTTCCAATCAGCCCCAGCATTTT.

This chain links TRBV14 with TRBJ1-1; maybe TRBD1 (5 bases). The CDR3 contains 14 residues. Trimming took 4 bases from V and 4 from J, leaving 13 bases between them. In germline, CDR1 is SGHDN, CDR2 FVKESK. The CDR3 is CASSPETDTTEAFF. The CDR3 DNA follows: TGTGCCAGCAGCCCCGAGACAGATACCACTGAAGCTTTCTTT.

This chain connects TRBV28 to TRBJ2-3; D is tentatively TRBD1 or TRBD2 (6 bases each). CDR1 and CDR2 (germline): MDHEN, SYDVKM. This CDR3 comprises 16 residues. V dropped 7 bases and J dropped 0 bases, with 17 bases sitting between them. As DNA, the CDR3 is TGTGCCAGCACCCGGGTCGGGGGCCCAAGCACAGATACGCAGTATTTT. This codes for CASTRVGGPSTDTQYF.

The V gene is TRBV2, the J gene TRBJ1-1, with D hard to call. This CDR3 has 15 amino acids. The V and J ends lost 3 bases and 0 bases respectively, with 11 bases between them. CDR1 and CDR2 from the germline V gene are SNHLY and FYNNEI. For the CDR3, the DNA is TGTGCCAGCAGTGATTGGGGTGCGATGAACACTGAAGCTTTCTTT. Its protein is CASSDWGAMNTEAFF.

The chain combines TRBV11-2 with TRBJ1-2; 8 bases are a match to TRBD1. CDR1 and CDR2 (germline): SGHAT, FQNNGV. This CDR3 region has 13 residues. Unmatched junction bases numbered 3, after V lost 5 bases and J lost 4 bases. The CDR3 bases are TGTGCCAGCAGCGTCGGGACAGGCTATGGCTACACCTTC. Its protein is CASSVGTGYGYTF.

The chain uses TRBV27 and TRBJ2-3; TRBD2 matches at 10 bases. Looked up from germline, CDR1 is MNHEY and CDR2 is SMNVEV (reference sequence). The CDR3 is made up of 15 amino acids. V lost 7 bases, J lost 4 bases, and 8 bases stayed unmatched. The CDR3 protein is CASTPTSGAPDTQYF. CDR3 sequence (DNA): TGTGCCAGCACCCCTACTAGCGGGGCCCCAGATACGCAGTATTTT.

This clone was observed a few times. The chain employs TRBV6-1 and TRBJ2-2; perhaps TRBD2 as D (5 bases). The CDR3 spans 14 residues. In germline, CDR1 is MNHNS, CDR2 SASEGT. V shed 2 bases and J shed 4 bases, with 8 bases lying between them. The CDR3 bases are TGTGCCAGCAGTGAAAGGACTGGCACCGGGGAGCTGTTTTTT. Protein sequence: CASSERTGTGELFF.

The chain is built from TRBV28 and TRBJ1-5, with D hard to call. V was clipped by 4 bases and J by 1 base, with 14 bases between them. Per germline, CDR1 MDHEN and CDR2 SYDVKM. The CDR3 consists of 16 residues. CDR3 loop: CASSSSGLTSNQPQHF. As DNA, the CDR3 is TGTGCCAGCAGTTCATCCGGACTCACAAGCAATCAGCCCCAGCATTTT. Using reference TRBV28 and TRBJ1-5 for the parts outside the CDR3, the full variable domain is DVKVTQSSRYLVKRTGEKVFLECVQDMDHENMFWYRQDPGLGLRLIYFSYDVKMKEKGDIPEGYSVSREKKERFSLILESASTNQTSMYLCASSSSGLTSNQPQHFGDGTRLSIL.

The V and J genes are TRBV28 and TRBJ1-1; 11 bases are a match to TRBD1. The CDR3 totals 12 residues. The V segment lost 8 bases and the J segment 8 bases; nucleotides outside the gene matches: 4. Per the germline V gene, CDR1 is MDHEN and CDR2 is SYDVKM. The CDR3 is CASPGQGGEAFF. The DNA for the CDR3 is TGTGCCAGCCCGGGACAGGGGGGGGAAGCTTTCTTT.

This clone occurred once. The chain employs TRBV9 and TRBJ2-7, with D possibly TRBD2 on 6 matching bases. This CDR3 comprises 15 residues. Per the germline V gene, CDR1 is SGDLS and CDR2 is YYNGEE. V gave up 2 bases and J gave up 3 bases, with 15 bases separating them. Here the CDR3 DNA reads TGTGCCAGCAGCGTGCACTGGGGGGTGGACTACGAGCAGTACTTC. Its translation is CASSVHWGVDYEQYF.

V and J are TRBV3-1 (or the pseudogene TRBV3-2) and TRBJ2-2, with D possibly being TRBD1 or TRBD2 (10 bases each). Germline assignment: CDR1 LGHDT and CDR2 YNNKEL (reference sequence). This CDR3 has 19 amino acids. V gave up 4 bases and J gave up 7 bases, with 28 bases separating them. The CDR3 spells CASSRGTGASGGRIGELFF. The CDR3 DNA sequence: TGTGCCAGCAGCCGTGGGACAGGGGCTAGCGGGGGCCGAATCGGGGAGCTGTTTTTT.

The chain carries TRBV5-4 and TRBJ1-5; perhaps TRBD1 as D (5 bases). The ends were cut back, 0 bases at V and 7 bases at J, with 14 bases in the middle. Germline CDR1 reads SGHNT; CDR2 reads YYREEE (reference sequence). The CDR3 spans 15 residues. CDR3 nucleotide sequence: TGTGCCAGCAGCTTGGCTGGCGGGGCCCCGCAGCCCCAGCATTTT. Translated: CASSLAGGAPQPQHF.

In this sample, this clone turned up once. J is TRBJ1-6 and V is TRBV4-1; no reliable D call. The CDR3 extends over 15 amino acids. Germline lookup yields CDR1 MGHRA and CDR2 YSYEKL. Between the trimmed V and J ends, which lost 2 bases and 4 bases, there was a span of 9 bases. The CDR3 nucleotides read TGCGCCAGCAGCCAATCACAGCAATATAATTCACCCCTCCACTTT. Translation: CASSQSQQYNSPLHF.

V and J are TRBV7-2 and TRBJ2-5, with TRBD2 matching 14 bases. Germline V gives CDR1 SGHTA, CDR2 FQGNSA. The CDR3 is 17 residues long. With 5 bases clipped from V and 5 bases from J, the junction kept 10 bases outside the gene matches. DNA for the CDR3: TGTGCCAGCAGCCCCGGGACTAGCGGGAGCGGGTTGGAGACCCAGTACTTC. As protein: CASSPGTSGSGLETQYF.

The chain carries TRBV5-1 and TRBJ2-7; tentative D call: TRBD1 (5 bases). V lost 0 bases, J lost 7 bases, and 20 bases lay in between. Germline CDR1 SGHRS, CDR2 YFSETQ. The length of the CDR3 is 16 residues. The CDR3 sequence is CASSLAAGQGLREQYF. The DNA for the CDR3 is TGCGCCAGCAGCTTGGCCGCCGGGCAGGGTCTGAGGGAGCAGTACTTC.